Each of the 27 T cell receptor beta chains below was sequenced from the same sample in a study of shared clonotypes between healthy human individuals. Produced via immunoSEQ multiplex PCR; TCRdb's table is partial and in-frame only. The table shows about 380,000 clones, with approximately 96% occurring only once. Source material: memory CD8+ T cells sorted from blood. Specified subset: CD45RO+ cells pooled with CCR7-negative TemRA cells. The receptors derive from a man aged 30 to 39 in good health.

V is TRBV7-6 and J is TRBJ2-1, with 8 bases matching TRBD2. This CDR3 is 13 amino acids long. Germline V gene lookup returns CDR1 SGHVS and CDR2 FNYEAQ. The trim removed 4 bases at V and 7 bases at J, leaving 3 bases unmatched. CDR3 sequence reads: CASSSSGGNEQFF. CDR3 nucleotide sequence: TGTGCCAGCAGCTCATCGGGGGGGAATGAGCAGTTCTTC.

The J gene is TRBJ2-3, the V gene TRBV2; weak D call: TRBD2 (5 bases). Germline V gene lookup returns CDR1 SNHLY and CDR2 FYNNEI. The V end was cut by 8 bases, the J end by 0 bases, with 12 bases between. The CDR3 is made up of 14 amino acids. The CDR3 DNA is TGTGCCAGCGGCGGCGGGTTTAGCACAGATACGCAGTATTTT. Translation: CASGGGFSTDTQYF.

The rearrangement uses TRBV5-6 and TRBJ2-7; 7 bases align to TRBD2. The trim removed 0 bases at V and 9 bases at J, leaving 9 bases unmatched. The CDR3 contains 14 residues. Germline CDR1 and CDR2: SGHDT and YYEEEE. CDR3 DNA sequence: TGTGCCAGCAGCTTGGGGACTAGGGGTTTTGGGCAGTACTTC. Its protein is CASSLGTRGFGQYF.

This chain connects TRBV7-3 to TRBJ2-5; D is possibly TRBD1 or TRBD2 (5 bases each). Looked up from germline, CDR1 is SGHTA and CDR2 is FQGTGA. CDR3 size: 15 residues. Trimming took 5 bases from V and 5 from J, leaving 18 bases between them. The CDR3 reads CASSPLGTAAETQYF. The CDR3 nucleotides are TGTGCCAGCAGCCCTCTCGGGACCGCTGCGGAGACCCAGTACTTC.

The gene calls are TRBV7-9 and TRBJ2-1, with D unclear. V was pared by 5 bases and J by 5 bases, with 7 bases between. The CDR3 sequence is 12 residues long. The germline V gene encodes CDR1 SEHNR and CDR2 FQNEAQ (reference sequence). CDR3 loop: CASSQTDNEQFF. The DNA for the CDR3 is TGTGCCAGCAGCCAGACTGACAATGAGCAGTTCTTC. The whole variable domain, remainder taken from reference TRBV7-9 and TRBJ2-1, is DTGVSQNPRHKITKRGQNVTFRCDPISEHNRLYWYRQTLGQGPEFLTYFQNEAQLEKSRLLSDRFSAERPKGSFSTLEIQRTEQGDSAMYLCASSQTDNEQFFGPGTRLTVL.

The chain carries TRBV10-3 and TRBJ2-3; 10 bases are shared with TRBD2. This CDR3 comprises 17 residues. The junction had 10 bases not matched to a gene; V was cut back by 4 bases and J by 3 bases. Germline V gene lookup returns CDR1 ENHRY and CDR2 SYGVKD. CDR3 amino acids: CAISVVGLATPTDTQYF. DNA for the CDR3: TGTGCCATCAGTGTCGTGGGACTAGCGACACCGACAGATACGCAGTATTTT.

V usage is TRBV27 and J usage is TRBJ2-2, with a possible D match to TRBD1 (5 bases). The CDR3 extends over 13 amino acids. V was pared by 1 base and J by 9 bases, with 9 bases between. Germline-derived CDR1 and CDR2 are MNHEY and SMNVEV (reference sequence). The CDR3 DNA follows: TGTGCCAGCAGTTTATTATCAGGGTGGGAGCTGTTTTTT. Protein sequence: CASSLLSGWELFF.

For the CDR3, the DNA is TGTGCCAGTAGTATAGGTTCTGGGGGCCGCAATGAGCAGTTCTTC. Amino acid sequence: CASSIGSGGRNEQFF. The rearrangement links TRBV19 to TRBJ2-1; D possibly corresponds to TRBD1 (6 bases). Trimming removed 1 base at V and 6 bases at J, with 13 bases between. CDR1 is LNHDA, CDR2 SQIVND, per germline (reference sequence). The CDR3 is 15 amino acids. The full variable domain, completed using reference TRBV19 and TRBJ2-1, is DGGITQSPKYLFRKEGQNVTLSCEQNLNHDAMYWYRQDPGQGLRLIYYSQIVNDFQKGDIAEGYSVSREKKESFPLTVTSAQKNPTAFYLCASSIGSGGRNEQFFGPGTRLTVL.

The V gene is TRBV19, the J gene TRBJ2-1; D remains unclear. The CDR3 contains 13 residues. In germline, CDR1 is LNHDA, CDR2 SQIVND (reference sequence). V was shortened by 4 bases and J by 4 bases, with 8 bases between the two germline ends. The CDR3 DNA follows: TGTGCCAGTAGTAAAGGCCGGTACAATGAGCAGTTCTTC. Translation gives CASSKGRYNEQFF.

The rearrangement links TRBV7-8 to TRBJ2-7; D gene unclear. The V end was cut by 1 base, the J end by 1 base, with 5 bases between. CDR3 size: 13 residues. The V gene's germline CDR1 is SGHVS and CDR2 FQNEAQ. CDR3 region: CASSLDASYEQYF. The CDR3 coding sequence is TGTGCCAGCAGCTTAGATGCGTCCTACGAGCAGTACTTC.

The chain carries TRBV2 and TRBJ2-7; D is undetermined. Germline V gene data show CDR1 as SNHLY and CDR2 as FYNNEI. This CDR3 has 11 residues. V lost 5 bases and J lost 2, with 4 bases in between. The CDR3 DNA reads TGTGCCAGCAGTCGGGCCTACGAGCAGTACTTC. Translated, it gives CASSRAYEQYF.

Comments on this clone: Other DNA sequences from this sample encode an identical CDR3 as well. This chain joins TRBV6-5 and TRBJ2-5; TRBD2 aligns across 7 bases. V shed 4 bases and J 4 bases; nucleotides not matched to a gene: 0. The length of the CDR3 is 12 residues. Per the germline V gene, CDR1 is MNHEY and CDR2 is SVGAGI. Written as DNA, the CDR3 is TGTGCCAGCAGTTCGGGGGGAGAGACCCAGTACTTC. This translates into CASSSGGETQYF.

This chain links TRBV18 with TRBJ2-3; 8 bases map to TRBD2. Germline CDR1 KGHSH, CDR2 LQKENI. The CDR3 is 16 residues long. V shed 3 bases, J shed 4 bases, and the junction held 9 bases outside the gene matches. The CDR3 is CASSPYSSGNADTQYF. DNA for the CDR3: TGTGCCAGCTCACCGTATAGTAGCGGGAACGCAGATACGCAGTATTTT.

The CDR3 region has the DNA TGTGCCAGCAGCTCAGTCACTAGCGTGTTCTACAATGAGCAGTTCTTC. Protein sequence: CASSSVTSVFYNEQFF. This chain joins TRBV7-9 and TRBJ2-1; 7 bases are a match to TRBD2. The CDR3 loop spans 16 amino acids. Per germline, CDR1 SEHNR and CDR2 FQNEAQ (reference sequence). V lost 4 bases to trimming and J lost 3 bases; unmatched junction nucleotides: 9.

The chain couples TRBV7-3 to TRBJ2-7, with D possibly being TRBD1 or TRBD2 (5 bases each). Trimming shortened V by 5 bases and J by 5 bases, and 13 bases separated the two germline ends. This CDR3 is built from 13 residues. CDR1 and CDR2 from the germline V gene are SGHTA and FQGTGA. CDR3 sequence (DNA): TGTGCCAGCAGCCTGAGCCGGGACGACGAGCAGTACTTC. The encoded protein is CASSLSRDDEQYF.

About this clone: This same CDR3 is encoded by further DNA sequences in the sample. V is TRBV5-1 and J is TRBJ2-5; TRBD2 might be the D (6 bases). The ends were cut back, 2 bases at V and 1 base at J, with 9 bases in the middle. This CDR3 comprises 14 residues. CDR1 is SGHRS and CDR2 is YFSETQ in the germline V gene. The CDR3 DNA is TGCGCCAGCAGCTTAGGAGGGCCCCAAGAGACCCAGTACTTC. Translation: CASSLGGPQETQYF.

This clone was observed once. This rearrangement joins TRBV5-1 to TRBJ2-2; D remains unclear. The CDR3 runs 15 residues. V lost 0 bases to trimming and J lost 1 base, with 7 bases between them. The germline V gene encodes CDR1 SGHRS and CDR2 YFSETQ. Here the CDR3 reads CASSLEHMNTGELFF. The CDR3 nucleotides are TGCGCCAGCAGCTTGGAGCACATGAACACCGGGGAGCTGTTTTTT.

The V call is TRBV7-9, the J call TRBJ1-1; 9 bases match TRBD1. Unmatched junction bases numbered 6, after V lost 3 bases and J lost 1 base. Germline CDR1 and CDR2: SEHNR and FQNEAQ (reference sequence). The CDR3 is 16 residues long. Here the CDR3 DNA reads TGTGCCAGCAGCTTGGGACAGGGTGATTGGAACACTGAAGCTTTCTTT. This codes for CASSLGQGDWNTEAFF.

This clone was seen once. The V call is TRBV10-3, the J call TRBJ1-3; no clear D gene. Germline assignment: CDR1 ENHRY and CDR2 SYGVKD. The CDR3 extends over 11 amino acids. Trimming took 7 bases from V and 8 from J, leaving 9 bases between them. CDR3 region: CAIMVVDTIYF. In DNA form, the CDR3 reads TGTGCCATCATGGTAGTCGACACCATATATTTT.

The V gene is TRBV27, the J gene TRBJ1-1; a possible D gene is TRBD1 (5 bases). The CDR3 loop spans 21 amino acids. V was clipped by 1 base and J by 10 bases, with 37 bases between them. Germline V CDR1 and CDR2: MNHEY, SMNVEV (reference sequence). The CDR3 is CASSLFWLWGGVAAGEVVAFF. Here the CDR3 DNA reads TGTGCCAGCAGTTTATTCTGGCTGTGGGGGGGGGTGGCTGCTGGGGAGGTCGTAGCTTTCTTT.

The V gene is TRBV28, the J gene TRBJ2-7; tentative D call: TRBD2 (5 bases). Between the trimmed V and J ends, which lost 1 base and 3 bases, there was a span of 10 bases. The CDR3 is 14 residues long. Germline lookup yields CDR1 MDHEN and CDR2 SYDVKM. This chain's CDR3 is CASSLSGKDYEQYF. CDR3 coding DNA: TGTGCCAGCAGTTTATCGGGGAAGGACTACGAGCAGTACTTC. Full variable domain (missing parts from reference TRBV28 and TRBJ2-7): DVKVTQSSRYLVKRTGEKVFLECVQDMDHENMFWYRQDPGLGLRLIYFSYDVKMKEKGDIPEGYSVSREKKERFSLILESASTNQTSMYLCASSLSGKDYEQYFGPGTRLTVT.

As concerns this clone: The same CDR3 arises from other DNA sequences in this sample as well. The chain employs TRBV20-1 and TRBJ2-1, with unresolved D. Germline CDR1 reads DFQATT; CDR2 reads SNEGSKA (reference sequence). This CDR3 is 11 amino acids long. V was pared by 3 bases and J by 4 bases, with 4 bases between. The CDR3 protein is CSASSYNEQFF. The CDR3 nucleotides read TGCAGTGCTAGTTCATACAATGAGCAGTTCTTC.

This rearrangement joins TRBV2 to TRBJ2-1; 10 nucleotides align to TRBD2. V dropped 6 bases and J dropped 3; count of bases not matched to a gene: 5. CDR1 is SNHLY and CDR2 is FYNNEI in the germline V gene. The CDR3 has 15 residues. The CDR3 sequence: CASSVAGGRYNEQFF. The CDR3 DNA is TGTGCCAGCAGCGTAGCGGGGGGTCGCTACAATGAGCAGTTCTTC. Combining the CDR3 with reference TRBV2 and TRBJ2-1 gives the whole variable domain EPEVTQTPSHQVTQMGQEVILRCVPISNHLYFYWYRQILGQKVEFLVSFYNNEISEKSEIFDDQFSVERPDGSNFTLKIRSTKLEDSAMYFCASSVAGGRYNEQFFGPGTRLTVL.

CDR3 in DNA: TGTGCCAGCAGCTTATGGGTAGGGGGATCGAACACCGGGGAGCTGTTTTTT. As protein: CASSLWVGGSNTGELFF. This chain links TRBV7-2 with TRBJ2-2, with D possibly being TRBD1 (6 bases). Germline V gene lookup returns CDR1 SGHTA and CDR2 FQGNSA. The V and J ends lost 2 bases and 0 bases respectively, with 13 bases between them. The CDR3 length is 17 residues. The full variable domain, completed using reference TRBV7-2 and TRBJ2-2, is GAGVSQSPSNKVTEKGKDVELRCDPISGHTALYWYRQSLGQGLEFLIYFQGNSAPDKSGLPSDRFSAERTGGSVSTLTIQRTQQEDSAVYLCASSLWVGGSNTGELFFGEGSRLTVL.

This rearrangement joins TRBV28 to TRBJ1-1; 7 nucleotides align to TRBD1. Looked up from germline, CDR1 is MDHEN and CDR2 is SYDVKM. After removal of 8 bases from V and 8 bases from J, the junction contained 11 bases not matched to a gene. CDR3 length equals 13 residues. The CDR3 loop reads CASQPGTANEAFF. The CDR3 coding sequence is TGTGCCAGCCAACCCGGGACAGCCAACGAAGCTTTCTTT.

In its sample, this clone was seen a few times. Here the CDR3 DNA reads TGTGCCAGCAGTTTCGAGGGACAGCCCCAGCATTTT. Translating it yields CASSFEGQPQHF. The rearrangement joins TRBV28 to TRBJ1-5; D gene uncertain. In germline, CDR1 is MDHEN, CDR2 SYDVKM. The CDR3 length is 12 residues. Trimming pared 3 bases from V and 7 bases from J, leaving 7 bases between. Complete variable domain (other parts from reference TRBV28 and TRBJ1-5): DVKVTQSSRYLVKRTGEKVFLECVQDMDHENMFWYRQDPGLGLRLIYFSYDVKMKEKGDIPEGYSVSREKKERFSLILESASTNQTSMYLCASSFEGQPQHFGDGTRLSIL.

V usage is TRBV28 and J usage is TRBJ2-4; D is perhaps TRBD2 (6 bases). The CDR3 spans 14 residues. V shed 4 bases and J shed 3 bases, with 10 bases lying between them. Per the germline V gene, CDR1 is MDHEN and CDR2 is SYDVKM. The CDR3 nucleotides are TGTGCCAGCAGTTGGGGGGAGCTCAAAAACATTCAGTACTTC. It yields the protein CASSWGELKNIQYF.